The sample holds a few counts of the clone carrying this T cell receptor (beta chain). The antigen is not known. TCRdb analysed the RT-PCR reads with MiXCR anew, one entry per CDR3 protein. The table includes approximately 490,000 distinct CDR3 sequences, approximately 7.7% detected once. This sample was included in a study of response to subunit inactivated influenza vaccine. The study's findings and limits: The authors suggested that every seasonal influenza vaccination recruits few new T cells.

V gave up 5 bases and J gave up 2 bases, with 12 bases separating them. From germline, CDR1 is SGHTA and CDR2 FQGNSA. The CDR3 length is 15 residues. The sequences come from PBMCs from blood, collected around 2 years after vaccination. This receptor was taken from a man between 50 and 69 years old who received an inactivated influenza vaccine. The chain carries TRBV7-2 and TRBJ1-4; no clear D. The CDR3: CASSITPTTNEKLFF. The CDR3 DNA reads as TGTGCCAGCAGCATAACACCAACCACTAATGAAAAACTGTTTTTT.